The 21 T cell receptor beta chains given below trace back to one sample, sequenced in a study of T cell responses to AZD1222 COVID-19 vaccine. Repertoires were generated with immunoSEQ multiplex PCR, while TCRdb's copy carries only in-frame clones and drops some. This sample has under 150,000 clones, with more than 85% found just once. The specimen comprised peripheral blood, sampled on day 0 of AZD1222 vaccination. The receptors were sampled from an adult in good health.

The rearrangement joins TRBV14 to TRBJ2-1; D is undetermined. The CDR3 covers 15 residues. V was clipped by 1 base and J by 7 bases, with 14 bases between them. Germline V gene lookup returns CDR1 SGHDN and CDR2 FVKESK. The CDR3 coding sequence is TGTGCCAGCAGCCAAGGTCTAAAATTGGGGAATGAGCAGTTCTTC. This gives the protein CASSQGLKLGNEQFF.

The genes are TRBV10-3 and TRBJ1-2, with D perhaps TRBD1 (5 bases). V lost 10 bases to trimming and J lost 2 bases, with 14 bases between them. The V gene's germline CDR1 is ENHRY and CDR2 SYGVKD. The length of the CDR3 is 13 residues. CDR3 sequence: CATLGTANYGYTF. For the CDR3, the DNA is TGTGCCACCCTTGGGACCGCGAACTATGGCTACACCTTC.

The V call is TRBV27, the J call TRBJ1-4; D might be TRBD1 (6 bases). V lost 2 bases and J lost 3, with 13 bases in between. The germline V gene has CDR1 MNHEY and CDR2 SMNVEV (reference sequence). There are 16 residues in the CDR3. The CDR3: CASSLRRGGSNEKLFF. DNA of the CDR3: TGTGCCAGCAGTTTACGCAGGGGTGGGTCTAATGAAAAACTGTTTTTT.

This clone was found once. The rearrangement joins TRBV5-1 to TRBJ2-2; 13 bases are shared with TRBD2. The V gene's germline CDR1 is SGHRS and CDR2 YFSETQ. The V gene end was trimmed by 4 bases and the J gene end by 6 bases; junction bases not matched to a gene: 3. This CDR3 spans 15 amino acids. The CDR3 coding sequence is TGCGCCAGCAGCGTCGGACTAGCGGGGGCCGGGGAGCTGTTTTTT. Translated: CASSVGLAGAGELFF.

The V gene is TRBV3-1 (or the pseudogene TRBV3-2), the J gene TRBJ2-3; D is ambiguous. Germline V lookup: CDR1 LGHDT, CDR2 YNNKEL (reference sequence). This CDR3 has 14 residues. Trimming took off 0 bases at V and 5 bases at J, with 9 bases between the two ends. This chain's CDR3 is CASSQDRPRDTQYF. The CDR3 coding sequence is TGTGCCAGCAGCCAAGACCGGCCGCGAGATACGCAGTATTTT.

The chain carries TRBV7-8 and TRBJ1-1; D not certain. This CDR3 region has 11 residues. Germline CDR1 reads SGHVS; CDR2 reads FQNEAQ. V was pared by 5 bases and J by 5 bases, with 6 bases between. The CDR3 sequence is CASSPETEAFF. The CDR3 region has the DNA TGTGCCAGCAGCCCCGAGACTGAAGCTTTCTTT.

The count of this clone is one. This chain links TRBV7-9 with TRBJ2-3; 12 bases fit TRBD2. The length of the CDR3 is 18 residues. Trimming removed 4 bases from V and 3 bases from J; junction bases left unmatched: 11. CDR1 SEHNR and CDR2 FQNEAQ come from the germline V gene (reference sequence). In nucleotides, the CDR3 is TGTGCCAGCAGCTCTGACCTGACTAGCGGGAGTGAGACAGATACGCAGTATTTT. This codes for CASSSDLTSGSETDTQYF.

V and J are TRBV6-5 and TRBJ2-2; 12 bases are shared with TRBD1. V dropped 5 bases and J dropped 10; count of bases not matched to a gene: 8. The CDR3 has 15 amino acids. Per the germline V gene, CDR1 is MNHEY and CDR2 is SVGAGI. The CDR3 bases are TGTGCCAGCAGTACGCGGGGACAGGGGGCGTCGGAGCTGTTTTTT. Translated: CASSTRGQGASELFF.

The rearrangement joins TRBV12-3 or TRBV12-4 to TRBJ1-1; no firm D call. The CDR3 has 12 amino acids. V lost 1 base, J lost 0 bases, and 0 bases lay in between. Here the CDR3 DNA reads TGTGCCAGCAGTTTAGTGAACACTGAAGCTTTCTTT. Protein product: CASSLVNTEAFF.

This clone was observed a handful of times. V gene TRBV6-5 combines with J gene TRBJ1-5; TRBD1 is a possible D gene (6 bases). The V gene lost 7 bases and the J gene lost 4 bases, with 11 bases spanning the gap. Germline values: CDR1 MNHEY, CDR2 SVGAGI. The CDR3 runs 13 residues. The CDR3 sequence: CASNWDTNQPQHF. The CDR3 DNA reads TGTGCCAGCAACTGGGACACAAATCAGCCCCAGCATTTT.

The CDR3 loop reads CASRIAVTDLSGANVLTF. CDR3 sequence (DNA): TGTGCCAGCAGAATAGCGGTGACGGACCTCTCTGGGGCCAACGTCCTGACTTTC. The gene calls are TRBV5-6 and TRBJ2-6, with D possibly TRBD2 on 6 matching bases. Germline-derived CDR1 and CDR2 are SGHDT and YYEEEE. This CDR3 region has 18 residues. The germline V and J ends were trimmed by 5 bases and 0 bases, with 18 bases remaining between them. The full variable domain, its missing parts supplied by reference TRBV5-6 and TRBJ2-6, is DAGVTQSPTHLIKTRGQQVTLRCSPKSGHDTVSWYQQALGQGPQFIFQYYEEEERQRGNFPDRFSGHQFPNYSSELNVNALLLGDSALYLCASRIAVTDLSGANVLTFGAGSRLTVL.

This sequence joins TRBV13 and TRBJ1-1; D perhaps matches TRBD1 (5 bases). The CDR3 has 15 amino acids. Germline V gives CDR1 PRHDT, CDR2 FYEKMQ (reference sequence). Trimming removed 2 bases at V and 0 bases at J, with 10 bases between. The CDR3 DNA sequence: TGTGCCAGCAGCTTATTCGGGGGTTTGAACACTGAAGCTTTCTTT. The encoded protein is CASSLFGGLNTEAFF.

The chain is built from TRBV5-1 and TRBJ2-5, with 7 bases lining up with TRBD1. Trimming removed 4 bases from V and 2 bases from J; junction bases left unmatched: 5. Germline CDR1 reads SGHRS; CDR2 reads YFSETQ. CDR3 length: 14 residues. The CDR3 DNA follows: TGCGCCAGCAGCGCTGGGACAGTTCAAGAGACCCAGTACTTC. This gives the protein CASSAGTVQETQYF.

The chain's CDR3 is CASSLTNEQFF. The CDR3 coding sequence is TGTGCCAGCAGCTTAACGAATGAGCAGTTCTTC. The gene calls are TRBV7-2 and TRBJ2-1; D not resolved. CDR3 length: 11 amino acids. CDR1 is SGHTA, CDR2 FQGNSA, per germline. V was pared by 2 bases and J by 7 bases, with 3 bases between.

Here the CDR3 reads CAISESSGAPQETQYF. The CDR3 DNA follows: TGTGCCATCAGTGAGTCGAGCGGAGCCCCCCAAGAGACCCAGTACTTC. V usage is TRBV10-3 and J usage is TRBJ2-5; maybe TRBD2 (5 bases). Per germline, CDR1 ENHRY and CDR2 SYGVKD. The length of the CDR3 is 16 residues. The V end was cut by 0 bases, the J end by 1 base, with 12 bases between.

V usage is TRBV9 and J usage is TRBJ2-7; D is unresolved. Germline V gene lookup returns CDR1 SGDLS and CDR2 YYNGEE. Between the trimmed V and J ends, which lost 4 bases and 0 bases, there was a span of 14 bases. The CDR3 totals 15 residues. The CDR3 protein is CASSTSPLVSYEQYF. The CDR3 DNA reads TGTGCCAGCAGCACCTCCCCCCTCGTCTCCTACGAGCAGTACTTC.

This clone was observed a single time. The V gene is TRBV5-6, the J gene TRBJ1-5, with a possible D match to TRBD1 (5 bases). The germline V gene encodes CDR1 SGHDT and CDR2 YYEEEE. The CDR3 has 17 residues. V lost 1 base to trimming and J lost 3 bases, with 17 bases between them. The CDR3 nucleotides are TGTGCCAGCAGCTTGCGGGGGGGTGTCCCCGCCAATCAGCCCCAGCATTTT. Protein: CASSLRGGVPANQPQHF.

The rearrangement uses TRBV30 and TRBJ2-3, with D possibly called TRBD1 or TRBD2 (6 bases each). The germline V gene has CDR1 GTSNPN and CDR2 SVGIG (reference sequence). V was pared by 4 bases and J by 10 bases, with 12 bases between. This CDR3 spans 11 amino acids. The CDR3 DNA follows: TGTGCCTGGATTTCGGGGGCTGCGCAGTATTTT. This sequence encodes CAWISGAAQYF. Full variable domain (remainder filled in from reference TRBV30 and TRBJ2-3): SQTIHQWPATLVQPVGSPLSLECTVEGTSNPNLYWYRQAAGRGLQLLFYSVGIGQISSEVPQNLSASRPQDRQFILSSKKLLLSDSGFYLCAWISGAAQYFGPGTRLTVL.

The chain couples TRBV10-3 to TRBJ2-2; tentatively, D is TRBD2 (6 bases). V was clipped by 2 bases and J by 2 bases, with 15 bases between them. There are 17 residues in the CDR3. Germline V CDR1 and CDR2: ENHRY, SYGVKD. This CDR3 is CAISEPAEGGNTGELFF. DNA for the CDR3: TGTGCCATCAGTGAGCCCGCGGAGGGCGGAAACACCGGGGAGCTGTTTTTT.

This rearrangement joins TRBV6-2 or TRBV6-3 to TRBJ1-4; D gene uncertain. CDR1 is MNHEY, CDR2 SVGEGT, per germline. The CDR3 has 14 amino acids. V was pared by 6 bases and J by 0 bases, with 8 bases between. DNA of the CDR3: TGTGCCAGCAGCATCAGATCAACTAATGAAAAACTGTTTTTT. It yields the protein CASSIRSTNEKLFF.

J is TRBJ2-2 and V is TRBV5-1; the match to TRBD1 covers 9 bases. The germline V gene encodes CDR1 SGHRS and CDR2 YFSETQ. Losses at the gene ends were 4 bases for V and 5 bases for J; bases not matched to a gene: 6. The CDR3 length is 15 residues. CDR3 sequence reads: CASSGDRGNTGELFF. The CDR3, as DNA: TGCGCCAGCAGCGGCGACAGGGGGAATACCGGGGAGCTGTTTTTT.